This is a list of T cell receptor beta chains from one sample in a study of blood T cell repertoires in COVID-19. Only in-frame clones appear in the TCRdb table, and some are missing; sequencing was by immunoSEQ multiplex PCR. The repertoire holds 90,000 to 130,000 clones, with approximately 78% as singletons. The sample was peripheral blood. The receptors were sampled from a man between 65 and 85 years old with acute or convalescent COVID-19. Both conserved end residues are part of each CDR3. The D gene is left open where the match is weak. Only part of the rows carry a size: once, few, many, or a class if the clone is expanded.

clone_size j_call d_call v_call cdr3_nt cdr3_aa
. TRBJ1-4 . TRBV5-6 TGTGCCAGCAGCTTGGGGAGTAGTGAAAAACTGTTTTTT CASSLGSSEKLFF
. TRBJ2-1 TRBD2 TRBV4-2 TGTGCCAGCAGCCAAGGGGGACTAGCGGATAATGAGCAGTTCTTC CASSQGGLADNEQFF
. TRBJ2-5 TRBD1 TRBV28 TGTGCCAGCAACAGGGGGCCTTCCCAAGAGACCCAGTACTTC CASNRGPSQETQYF
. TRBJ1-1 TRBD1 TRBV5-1 TGCGCCAGCAGCTTGGCACGACAGGGGGGCACTGAAGCTTTCTTT CASSLARQGGTEAFF
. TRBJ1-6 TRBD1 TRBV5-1 TGCGCCAGCAGCTACAGGGGCTGGAATTCACCCCTCCACTTT CASSYRGWNSPLHF
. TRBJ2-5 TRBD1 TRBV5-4 TGTGCCAGCAGCTTGGGACAGGGTGGAGAGACCCAGTACTTC CASSLGQGGETQYF
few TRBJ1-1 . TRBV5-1 TGCGCCAGCGCAGTACAGGGAGATGGGACTGAAGCTTTCTTT CASAVQGDGTEAFF
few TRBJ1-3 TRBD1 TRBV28 TGTGCCAGCAGTTTATCAGGGGGCGGAGGAAACACCATATATTTT CASSLSGGGGNTIYF
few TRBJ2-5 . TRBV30 TGTGCCTGGAAGACCGGGGGGCCCCAGTACTTC CAWKTGGPQYF
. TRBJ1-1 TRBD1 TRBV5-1 TGCGCCAGCACCCGGACAGGGGGCAGTGGTGGAGACACTGAAGCTTTCTTT CASTRTGGSGGDTEAFF
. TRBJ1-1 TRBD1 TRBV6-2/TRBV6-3 TGTGCCAGCAGTACGGGCATCCAGGGGGGGAACACTGAAGCTTTCTTT CASSTGIQGGNTEAFF
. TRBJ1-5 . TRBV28 TGTGCCAGCAGTGTGTATAGCAATCAGCCCCAGCATTTT CASSVYSNQPQHF